These 16 T cell receptor beta chains were sequenced from one sample in a study of T cell responses to AZD1222 COVID-19 vaccine. The table came from immunoSEQ multiplex PCR; TCRdb's copy has only in-frame clones and leaves some out. The sample carries tens of thousands of clones, more than 80% recorded once. Material: peripheral blood, obtained on day 0 of AZD1222 vaccination. The receptors come from an adult in good health.

The chain is built from TRBV2 and TRBJ1-6; unclear D gene. This CDR3 has 12 amino acids. Trimming took off 8 bases at V and 9 bases at J, with 11 bases between the two ends. Germline V gene lookup returns CDR1 SNHLY and CDR2 FYNNEI. The chain's CDR3 is CASRPGSSPLHF. The CDR3 coding sequence is TGTGCCAGCCGACCGGGTAGTTCACCCCTCCACTTT.

The gene calls are TRBV5-1 and TRBJ2-7; D is tentatively TRBD1 or TRBD2 (5 bases each). With 0 bases removed from V and 0 bases from J, the gap between germline ends came to 13 bases. This CDR3 comprises 16 residues. The germline gives CDR1 SGHRS, CDR2 YFSETQ. The CDR3 DNA is TGCGCCAGCAGCTTGGCGGACACAGCGGTCTCCTACGAGCAGTACTTC. Its protein product is CASSLADTAVSYEQYF.

This rearrangement joins TRBV7-8 to TRBJ1-2, with a tentative D call TRBD1 (5 bases). The V gene lost 4 bases and the J gene lost 0 bases, with 12 bases spanning the gap. Per the germline V gene, CDR1 is SGHVS and CDR2 is FQNEAQ. The CDR3 extends over 15 amino acids. CDR3 coding DNA: TGTGCCAGCAGCTCTGGGACGGAAGCTAACTATGGCTACACCTTC. It translates to CASSSGTEANYGYTF.

This chain joins TRBV25-1 and TRBJ2-7, with 7 bases lining up with TRBD2. Germline V gene sequence: CDR1 MGHDK, CDR2 SYGVNS. The junction had 10 bases not matched to a gene; V was cut back by 3 bases and J by 2 bases. This CDR3 has 16 amino acids. The CDR3 sequence is CASSEAGASGTYEQYF. The CDR3 bases are TGTGCCAGCAGTGAGGCTGGCGCTAGCGGCACCTACGAGCAGTACTTC.

The chain has TRBV28 and TRBJ1-5, with 11 positions matching TRBD1. Trimming cost V 5 bases and J 2 bases; bases outside gene matches: 8. CDR3 length: 17 amino acids. Germline V gene data show CDR1 as MDHEN and CDR2 as SYDVKM. In DNA, the CDR3 is TGTGCCAGCAGTCCAGGACAGGGGGCCTATGGCAATCAGCCCCAGCATTTT. Translating it yields CASSPGQGAYGNQPQHF. Combining the CDR3 with reference TRBV28 and TRBJ1-5 gives the whole variable domain DVKVTQSSRYLVKRTGEKVFLECVQDMDHENMFWYRQDPGLGLRLIYFSYDVKMKEKGDIPEGYSVSREKKERFSLILESASTNQTSMYLCASSPGQGAYGNQPQHFGDGTRLSIL.

This clone was counted between two and nine times. This chain joins TRBV19 and TRBJ1-4; D ambiguous. This CDR3 has 15 residues. V lost 5 bases and J 3 bases, leaving 13 bases between the germline ends. Germline V lookup: CDR1 LNHDA, CDR2 SQIVND (reference sequence). The DNA for the CDR3 is TGTGCCAGTAGTCCCTCCGGACTATCTAATGAAAAACTGTTTTTT. Protein: CASSPSGLSNEKLFF.

The V call is TRBV28, the J call TRBJ2-5, with TRBD2 matching over 9 bases. Germline CDR1 is MDHEN and CDR2 is SYDVKM. CDR3 length equals 15 residues. Trimming took 6 bases from V and 4 from J; bases not matched to a gene: 9. The chain's CDR3 is CASSRRREGRETQYF. For the CDR3, the DNA is TGTGCCAGCAGCCGCCGGCGGGAGGGACGAGAGACCCAGTACTTC.

In this sample, this clone turned up a few times. The CDR3 reads CASARGYEQFF. DNA for the CDR3: TGTGCCAGTGCCAGGGGTTATGAGCAGTTCTTC. The rearrangement joins TRBV19 to TRBJ2-1; perhaps TRBD1 as D (6 bases). V was shortened by 8 bases and J by 8 bases, with 10 bases between the two germline ends. Germline V gives CDR1 LNHDA, CDR2 SQIVND (reference sequence). This CDR3 has 11 amino acids. The entire variable domain, with the rest obtained from reference TRBV19 and TRBJ2-1, is as follows: DGGITQSPKYLFRKEGQNVTLSCEQNLNHDAMYWYRQDPGQGLRLIYYSQIVNDFQKGDIAEGYSVSREKKESFPLTVTSAQKNPTAFYLCASARGYEQFFGPGTRLTVL.

This chain connects TRBV3-1 (or the pseudogene TRBV3-2) to TRBJ1-6, with D hard to call. The CDR3 runs 16 residues. With 3 bases removed from V and 5 bases from J, the gap between germline ends came to 14 bases. Germline CDR1 LGHDT, CDR2 YNNKEL (reference sequence). The CDR3 reads CASSHGRERDNSPLHF. CDR3 bases: TGTGCCAGCAGCCACGGGAGGGAAAGGGATAATTCACCCCTCCACTTT.

The chain is built from TRBV10-1 and TRBJ2-1, with D possibly being TRBD2 (6 bases). The CDR3 length is 13 residues. The V end was cut by 6 bases, the J end by 7 bases, with 13 bases between. The V gene's germline CDR1 is WNHNN and CDR2 SYGVQD (reference sequence). The CDR3 nucleotides are TGCGCCAGCAGCCCGGACGGGGGAAATGAGCAGTTCTTC. This encodes CASSPDGGNEQFF.

The chain has TRBV3-1 (or the pseudogene TRBV3-2) and TRBJ1-2, with 7 bases fitting TRBD1. Germline CDR1 is LGHDT and CDR2 is YNNKEL (reference sequence). The length of the CDR3 is 14 residues. The junction had 6 bases not matched to a gene; V was cut back by 1 base and J by 7 bases. The CDR3 reads CASSQADRDSGYTF. The CDR3 bases are TGTGCCAGCAGCCAAGCCGACAGGGATAGTGGCTACACCTTC.

V is TRBV28 and J is TRBJ2-3; a possible D gene is TRBD1 (7 bases). The V end lost 3 bases, the J end lost 6 bases, and 10 bases lay between the germline ends. Germline V gene sequence: CDR1 MDHEN, CDR2 SYDVKM. The CDR3 contains 13 residues. CDR3 in amino acids: CASSFSGGDTQYF. CDR3 in DNA: TGTGCCAGCAGTTTCTCAGGGGGGGATACGCAGTATTTT. The full variable domain, its missing parts supplied by reference TRBV28 and TRBJ2-3, is DVKVTQSSRYLVKRTGEKVFLECVQDMDHENMFWYRQDPGLGLRLIYFSYDVKMKEKGDIPEGYSVSREKKERFSLILESASTNQTSMYLCASSFSGGDTQYFGPGTRLTVL.

The chain combines TRBV27 with TRBJ2-3; D remains ambiguous. Between the trimmed V and J ends, which lost 5 bases and 4 bases, there was a span of 13 bases. Germline V CDR1 and CDR2: MNHEY, SMNVEV (reference sequence). The CDR3 loop spans 14 amino acids. The CDR3 loop is CASSQFPSSDTQYF. CDR3 nucleotide sequence: TGTGCCAGCAGTCAGTTCCCCTCTTCAGATACGCAGTATTTT.

V is TRBV7-2 and J is TRBJ2-1, with TRBD2 matching 10 bases. CDR3 size: 15 residues. Trimming at V came to 5 bases and at J to 2 bases, leaving 3 bases not matched to a gene. Germline V CDR1 and CDR2: SGHTA, FQGNSA. CDR3 amino acids: CASSLSGRAYNEQFF. The CDR3 DNA reads as TGTGCCAGCAGCCTAAGCGGGAGGGCCTACAATGAGCAGTTCTTC.

CDR3 protein: CATYPGGRTGELFF. Here the CDR3 DNA reads TGTGCCACGTACCCAGGGGGCCGGACCGGGGAGCTGTTTTTT. J is TRBJ2-2 and V is TRBV6-6; TRBD1 matches at 8 bases. V shed 10 bases and J 5 bases; nucleotides not matched to a gene: 9. The CDR3 is 14 amino acids. From germline, CDR1 is MNHNY and CDR2 SVGAGI (reference sequence).

The chain has TRBV19 and TRBJ1-5, with D unclear. V shed 1 base and J shed 6 bases, with 13 bases lying between them. The germline V gene has CDR1 LNHDA and CDR2 SQIVND (reference sequence). The CDR3 is 15 residues long. CDR3 loop: CASSIVGLPSQPQHF. The DNA of the CDR3 is TGTGCCAGTAGTATAGTGGGCCTACCAAGTCAGCCCCAGCATTTT.